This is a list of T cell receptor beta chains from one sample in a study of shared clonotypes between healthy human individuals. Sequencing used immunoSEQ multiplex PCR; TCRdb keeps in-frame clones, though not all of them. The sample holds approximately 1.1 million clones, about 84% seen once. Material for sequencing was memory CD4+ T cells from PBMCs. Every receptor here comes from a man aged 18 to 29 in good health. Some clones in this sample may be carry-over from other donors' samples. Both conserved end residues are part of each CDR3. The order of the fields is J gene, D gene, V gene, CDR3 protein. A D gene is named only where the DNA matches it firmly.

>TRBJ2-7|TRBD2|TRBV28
CASSVGGAGAYEQYF
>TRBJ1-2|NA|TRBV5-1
CASSPGENYGYTF
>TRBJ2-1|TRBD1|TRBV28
CASSLVGQGDHEQFF
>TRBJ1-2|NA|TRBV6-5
CASKGGTKANYGYTF
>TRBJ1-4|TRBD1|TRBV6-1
CASRPGTGQNEKLFF
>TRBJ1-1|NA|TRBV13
CASSSGRAEAFF
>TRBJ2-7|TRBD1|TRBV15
CATSISGTGPGQYF
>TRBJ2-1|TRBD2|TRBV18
CASSPGLAGGEQFF
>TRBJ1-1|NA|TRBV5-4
CASSPGRESTEAFF
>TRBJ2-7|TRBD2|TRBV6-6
CASSRPSGYEQYF
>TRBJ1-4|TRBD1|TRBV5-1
CASSMTGGRAEKLFF
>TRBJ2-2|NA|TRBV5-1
CASSLGRQNTGELFF
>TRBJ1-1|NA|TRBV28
CASSPPSLQQNTEAFF
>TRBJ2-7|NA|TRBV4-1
CASSHSLAFSYEQYF
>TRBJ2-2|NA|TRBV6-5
CASSYSRSGTGELFF
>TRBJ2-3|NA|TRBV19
CASSTRPDTQYF
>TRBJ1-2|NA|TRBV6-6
CASSIGINYGYTF
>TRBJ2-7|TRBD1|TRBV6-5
CASRPADREAYEQYF
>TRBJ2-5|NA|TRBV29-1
CSVVSRTTQETQYF
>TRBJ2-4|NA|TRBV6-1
CASLRGPLAKNIQYF
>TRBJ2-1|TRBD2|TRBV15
CATRGGTSGRPIFFSYNEQFF
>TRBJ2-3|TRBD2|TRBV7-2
CASSTSGPSTDTQYF
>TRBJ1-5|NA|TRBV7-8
CASSLVGFSNQPQHF
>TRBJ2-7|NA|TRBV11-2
CASSLDLHRDEQYF
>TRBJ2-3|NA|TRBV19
CASSGDVEDTQYF
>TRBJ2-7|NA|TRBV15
CATSVSPSTYEQYF
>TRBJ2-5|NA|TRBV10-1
CAGSGTTQETQYF
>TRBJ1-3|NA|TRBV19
CASSGRGGRNTIYF
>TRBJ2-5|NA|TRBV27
CASIGLDQETQYF
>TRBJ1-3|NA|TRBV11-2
CASSLGGMSGNTIYF
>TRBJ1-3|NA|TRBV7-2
CASSLVSRGASGNTIYF
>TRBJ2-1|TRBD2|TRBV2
CAIRTSGSGGEQFF
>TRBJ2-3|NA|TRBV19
CASSAPRRGPSTDTQYF
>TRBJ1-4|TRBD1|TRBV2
CASSAGTGEEKLFF
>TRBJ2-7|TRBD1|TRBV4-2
CASSPGQVYEQYF
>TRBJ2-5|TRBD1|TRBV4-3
CASSQGDSLQETQYF
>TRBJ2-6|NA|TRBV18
CASSGSSGANVLTF
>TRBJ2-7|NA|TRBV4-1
CASSQDLVSYEQYF
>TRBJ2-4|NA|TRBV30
CAWSGSREAKNIQYF